The entry below gives a single TCR beta chain sequence along with its context. Germline loops: CDR1 GTSNPN, CDR2 SVGIG (reference sequence). Trimming stripped 2 bases from V and 0 bases from J, with 11 bases between. CDR3 length equals 14 residues. The source of the sample is a study of cytomegalovirus exposure and HLA in healthy donors. In the PCR, 60 Vbeta and 13 Jbeta primers were used. The method was immunoSEQ multiplex PCR; TCRdb's version includes in-frame clones alone and lacks a portion of them. Of some 120,000 clones in the sample, about 59% were seen once. Sequences were obtained from PBMCs. This clonotype was sampled from a woman between 40 and 50 years old in good health and CMV-seropositive. The chain recombines TRBV30 with TRBJ2-7; tentatively, D is TRBD1 (6 bases). The CDR3 spells CAWSLARGSYEQYF. CDR3 nucleotides: TGTGCCTGGAGTCTTGCCAGGGGCTCCTACGAGCAGTACTTC.